A single sample is the source of the 15 T cell receptor beta chains below, sequenced in a study of blood T cells in healthy people across ages (dated by TCRdb to about 2015). Library generation was performed with 5' RACE. The run used an Illumina HiSeq 2500. A second roughly 6 to 12 cycle PCR used a sample-barcoded 5' primer and a J-beta primer mix. TCRdb reprocessed the public reads (quality trimming at Q25 with fastp, clone calling with MiXCR) and kept in-frame beta chains. Under each unique CDR3 protein, matching rows form one entry showing the most common genes and DNA. The sample includes around 800,000 distinct CDR3 sequences, with 20% to 30% observed a single time. Around 3% of the sample is held by the ten biggest clonotypes. A further study also used this sample, focusing on T cells of mothers and their children.

Sample: blood. These receptors all come from a boy aged 5-17 years in good health.

The V and J genes are TRBV28 and TRBJ2-3; D is unclear. V shed 3 bases and J shed 3 bases, with 10 bases lying between them. CDR3 size: 14 residues. The germline V gene has CDR1 MDHEN and CDR2 SYDVKM. CDR3 sequence reads: CASSFRQRTDTQYF. The CDR3 bases are TGTGCCAGCAGTTTCCGCCAGCGTACAGATACGCAGTATTTT. Full variable domain (outside the CDR3, taken from reference TRBV28 and TRBJ2-3): DVKVTQSSRYLVKRTGEKVFLECVQDMDHENMFWYRQDPGLGLRLIYFSYDVKMKEKGDIPEGYSVSREKKERFSLILESASTNQTSMYLCASSFRQRTDTQYFGPGTRLTVL.

This clonotype has just a few counts. J is TRBJ1-5 and V is TRBV20-1, with no clear D. V was clipped by 7 bases and J by 3 bases, with 16 bases between them. The germline gives CDR1 DFQATT, CDR2 SNEGSKA (reference sequence). This CDR3 has 14 amino acids. The CDR3 DNA reads as TGCAGTGGGCTCCAGGACGGAATCAATCAGCCCCAGCATTTT. Its protein product is CSGLQDGINQPQHF.

The table lists this clonotype with a few counts. The genes are TRBV5-6 and TRBJ2-2, with 8 positions matching TRBD1. This CDR3 region has 15 residues. Germline V gene sequence: CDR1 SGHDT, CDR2 YYEEEE. V dropped 5 bases and J dropped 4; count of bases not matched to a gene: 7. CDR3 region: CASSTGTGFTGELFF. CDR3 in DNA: TGTGCCAGCAGTACCGGGACAGGTTTCACCGGGGAGCTGTTTTTT.

The chain employs TRBV20-1 and TRBJ2-5; TRBD1 is a possible D gene (5 bases). Per the germline V gene, CDR1 is DFQATT and CDR2 is SNEGSKA (reference sequence). Deletions cut 5 bases from V and 3 bases from J, with 19 bases between. This CDR3 comprises 15 residues. CDR3 nucleotides: TGCAGTGCTCGTTTCCCATCTGGGGCTAAAGAGACCCAGTACTTC. This sequence encodes CSARFPSGAKETQYF.

This clonotype has a handful of counts. This chain connects TRBV20-1 to TRBJ2-5; TRBD1 agrees at 7 bases. V gave up 5 bases and J gave up 0 bases; unmatched junction bases: 9. Germline V gene lookup returns CDR1 DFQATT and CDR2 SNEGSKA (reference sequence). CDR3 length: 15 amino acids. The DNA for the CDR3 is TGCAGTGCTCGAGGGGACAGAGGACACCAAGAGACCCAGTACTTC. Translated, it gives CSARGDRGHQETQYF.

This clonotype has more than one count but fewer than ten. The chain employs TRBV7-6 and TRBJ1-1, with D possibly matching TRBD1 (5 bases). There are 15 residues in the CDR3. Germline loops: CDR1 SGHVS, CDR2 FNYEAQ. Trimming removed 5 bases from V and 0 bases from J, with 13 bases in between. The CDR3 loop reads CASSPSTEMNTEAFF. The CDR3, as DNA: TGTGCCAGCAGCCCTTCGACAGAGATGAACACTGAAGCTTTCTTT.

The chain joins TRBV10-3 to TRBJ2-1; tentative D call: TRBD2 (5 bases). The CDR3 runs 13 residues. Germline V gene data show CDR1 as ENHRY and CDR2 as SYGVKD. Trimming shortened V by 8 bases and J by 5 bases, and 13 bases separated the two germline ends. CDR3 amino acids: CAIGRMDDNEQFF. As DNA, the CDR3 is TGTGCCATCGGGAGAATGGACGACAATGAGCAGTTCTTC.

This chain links TRBV12-3 or TRBV12-4 with TRBJ2-5, with 12 nucleotides matching TRBD2. Trimming at V came to 7 bases and at J to 4 bases, leaving 7 bases not matched to a gene. The CDR3 covers 15 residues. CDR3 loop: CASTRGTSGSETQYF. The DNA for the CDR3 is TGTGCCAGCACCCGCGGGACTAGCGGGTCAGAGACCCAGTACTTC.

Only a few counts were recorded for this clonotype. For the CDR3, the DNA is TGTGCCAGCAGCTTAGGAGGCGGGGGGTCCTCCTACGAGCAGTACTTC. Translating it yields CASSLGGGGSSYEQYF. This chain connects TRBV7-3 to TRBJ2-7; 8 bases are a match to TRBD2. Germline CDR1 is SGHTA and CDR2 is FQGTGA. V was pared by 2 bases and J by 0 bases, with 6 bases of the junction left unmatched. The CDR3 spans 16 residues. Full variable domain (missing parts from reference TRBV7-3 and TRBJ2-7): GAGVSQTPSNKVTEKGKYVELRCDPISGHTALYWYRQSLGQGPEFLIYFQGTGAADDSGLPNDRFFAVRPEGSVSTLKIQRTERGDSAVYLCASSLGGGGSSYEQYFGPGTRLTVT.

The V call is TRBV6-6, the J call TRBJ1-3; D unresolved. CDR3 length: 13 amino acids. CDR1 and CDR2 from the germline V gene are MNHNY and SVGAGI (reference sequence). V shed 11 bases and J shed 2 bases, with 13 bases lying between them. In DNA form, the CDR3 reads TGTGCCTCTCAAGGGCAAGCTGGAAACACCATATATTTT. It translates to CASQGQAGNTIYF.

This chain joins TRBV7-2 and TRBJ2-1; 11 bases agree with TRBD2. The CDR3 is 17 amino acids. The germline CDR1 and CDR2 sequences are SGHTA and FQGNSA. The V and J ends lost 1 base and 3 bases, in that order; junction bases with no gene match: 5. The CDR3 bases are TGTGCCAGCAGCTTAGACTTCACTAGCGGGGGCTACAATGAGCAGTTCTTC. Protein: CASSLDFTSGGYNEQFF. Combining the CDR3 with reference TRBV7-2 and TRBJ2-1 gives the whole variable domain GAGVSQSPSNKVTEKGKDVELRCDPISGHTALYWYRQSLGQGLEFLIYFQGNSAPDKSGLPSDRFSAERTGGSVSTLTIQRTQQEDSAVYLCASSLDFTSGGYNEQFFGPGTRLTVL.

The J gene is TRBJ2-5, the V gene TRBV9, with TRBD1 as a possible D gene (5 bases). V was trimmed by 4 bases and J by 10 bases, leaving 20 bases between them. This CDR3 contains 14 residues. Germline V lookup: CDR1 SGDLS, CDR2 YYNGEE. The CDR3 loop is CASSLDNSQRGQYF. The CDR3 DNA reads as TGTGCCAGCAGCCTGGACAATTCCCAAAGGGGCCAGTACTTC.

This clonotype turned up a few times. The chain employs TRBV2 and TRBJ2-1, with 8 bases fitting TRBD1. From germline, CDR1 is SNHLY and CDR2 FYNNEI. V trimming: 4 bases; J trimming: 8 bases; junction bases outside the gene matches: 10. The CDR3 covers 15 residues. The CDR3 here is CASSAGGGIRDEQFF. CDR3 DNA: TGTGCCAGCAGTGCAGGGGGCGGTATAAGGGATGAGCAGTTCTTC.

This chain uses TRBV28 with TRBJ1-4; TRBD1 matches at 9 bases. Germline V gene lookup returns CDR1 MDHEN and CDR2 SYDVKM. The V gene end was trimmed by 6 bases and the J gene end by 8 bases; junction bases not matched to a gene: 13. The CDR3 loop spans 16 amino acids. The CDR3 protein is CASSSAAGQGREKLFF. The CDR3, as DNA: TGTGCCAGCAGCTCCGCCGCGGGACAGGGTAGAGAAAAACTGTTTTTT.

This clonotype has more than one count but fewer than ten. The chain employs TRBV20-1 and TRBJ2-1, with D maybe TRBD1 (6 bases). The CDR3 runs to 11 residues. Germline V CDR1 and CDR2: DFQATT, SNEGSKA (reference sequence). Trimming removed 6 bases from V and 5 bases from J, with 8 bases in between. The DNA for the CDR3 is TGCAGTGCGGGGGCGAACAATGAGCAGTTCTTC. It is translated as CSAGANNEQFF.